The present T cell receptor (beta chain) was sequenced within a study of blood T cells in healthy people across ages. Healthy individuals of Caucasian origin from Russia, aged roughly 6 to 90, served as donors. The ends were cut back, 8 bases at V and 5 bases at J, with 14 bases in the middle. The germline gives CDR1 MNHNY, CDR2 SVGAGI (reference sequence). The CDR3 is 13 amino acids. Next came a second PCR, run for roughly 6 to 11 cycles, which used a sample-barcoded 5' primer along with a J-beta primer mix. The yield of each sample was at least 2.5 million CDR3-containing paired-end reads. Using its own MiXCR run on the 5' RACE reads, TCRdb lists one record per CDR3 protein. The sample lists 380,000 or so distinct CDR3 sequences, roughly half seen once, with around 53% in the top ten.

The genes are TRBV6-6 and TRBJ2-3, with a weak D call TRBD2 (6 bases). Material: blood. This receptor was obtained from a man aged 60 to 75 in good health. CDR3 protein: CASGWREVDTQYF. CDR3 DNA: TGTGCCAGCGGTTGGAGGGAGGTAGATACGCAGTATTTT.